Shown below are 30 T cell receptor beta chains from a single sample sequenced in a study of blood T cell repertoires in COVID-19. TCRdb's table, derived via immunoSEQ multiplex PCR, lists solely in-frame clones and lacks some. The sample consists of tens of thousands of clones, about nine tenths of them appearing once. The specimen was peripheral blood. Receptors originate from a man between 60 and 75 years old with COVID-19, enrolled during active disease.

This clone was found once. V and J are TRBV5-1 and TRBJ2-5; D is possibly TRBD2 (5 bases). The CDR3 has 14 residues. Germline V gene lookup returns CDR1 SGHRS and CDR2 YFSETQ. The V gene lost 2 bases and the J gene lost 2 bases, with 10 bases spanning the gap. For the CDR3, the DNA is TGCGCCAGCAGCTTTGAGGGCGCTCAAGAGACCCAGTACTTC. Translating it yields CASSFEGAQETQYF.

This clone was found once. The rearrangement joins TRBV18 to TRBJ2-3; D is uncertain. CDR3 length equals 14 residues. The germline CDR1 and CDR2 sequences are KGHSH and LQKENI. V dropped 3 bases and J dropped 5 bases, with 12 bases sitting between them. CDR3 DNA: TGTGCCAGCTCACCCGGGTCCCAACGAGATACGCAGTATTTT. Protein: CASSPGSQRDTQYF.

The gene calls are TRBV24-1 and TRBJ2-5, with TRBD2 identical over 9 bases. With 7 bases clipped from V and 2 bases from J, the junction kept 10 bases outside the gene matches. The CDR3 is made up of 16 amino acids. In germline, CDR1 is KGHDR, CDR2 SFDVKD. The CDR3 spells CATSDSSGKSQETQYF. In DNA form, the CDR3 reads TGTGCCACCAGCGACTCTAGCGGGAAATCTCAAGAGACCCAGTACTTC.

The chain employs TRBV7-7 and TRBJ2-1; 14 bases map to TRBD2. J gave up 9 bases and V 5 bases, and 6 bases lay outside the gene matches. Germline loops: CDR1 SSHAT, CDR2 FNYEAQ (reference sequence). The CDR3 loop spans 15 amino acids. Written as DNA, the CDR3 is TGTGCCAGCAGCATGACTAGCGGGAGGGCCGGTGAGCAGTTCTTC. Its translation is CASSMTSGRAGEQFF.

V is TRBV28 and J is TRBJ1-5; TRBD1 might be the D (5 bases). The germline V gene encodes CDR1 MDHEN and CDR2 SYDVKM. The CDR3 loop spans 13 amino acids. Trimming shortened V by 4 bases and J by 1 base, and 5 bases separated the two germline ends. The CDR3 protein is CASSWGSNQPQHF. Here the CDR3 DNA reads TGTGCCAGCAGTTGGGGCAGCAATCAGCCCCAGCATTTT.

Regarding this clone: Germline is not matched at one junction end, which may reflect a read error. Written as DNA, the CDR3 is TGTGCTAGCAGCTTATCAGGGGAAAAAGATGAAAAACTGTTTTTT. Its translation: CASSLSGEKDEKLFF. The chain carries TRBV7-7 and TRBJ1-4, with a weak D call TRBD1 (6 bases). Germline lookup yields CDR1 SSHAT and CDR2 FNYEAQ (reference sequence). The CDR3 has 15 residues. The entire variable domain, with the rest obtained from reference TRBV7-7 and TRBJ1-4, is as follows: GAGVSQSPRYKVTKRGQDVTLRCDPISSHATLYWYQQALGQGPEFLTYFNYEAQPDKSGLPSDRFSAERPEGSISTLTIQRTEQRDSAMYRCASSLSGEKDEKLFFGSGTQLSVL.

This clone was picked up one time. The chain employs TRBV4-3 and TRBJ2-1; the match to TRBD2 covers 12 bases. The CDR3 loop spans 21 amino acids. CDR1 is LGHNA, CDR2 YSLEER, per germline. The J segment lost 1 base and the V segment lost 1 base, leaving 14 bases of the junction unmatched. CDR3 nucleotides: TGCGCCAGCAGCCAAGGGGGGGTTCGACTAGCGGGAGTTTCGTCCTACAATGAGCAGTTCTTC. As protein: CASSQGGVRLAGVSSYNEQFF.

The chain joins TRBV5-1 to TRBJ1-2; 8 bases agree with TRBD1. V gave up 0 bases and J gave up 4 bases; unmatched junction bases: 11. The CDR3 is 17 residues long. CDR1 is SGHRS and CDR2 is YFSETQ in the germline V gene. The DNA of the CDR3 is TGCGCCAGCAGCTTGGCCCTGTCCGGACAGGGAAGCTATGGCTACACCTTC. Its translation is CASSLALSGQGSYGYTF. Complete variable domain (other parts from reference TRBV5-1 and TRBJ1-2): KAGVTQTPRYLIKTRGQQVTLSCSPISGHRSVSWYQQTPGQGLQFLFEYFSETQRNKGNFPGRFSGRQFSNSRSEMNVSTLELGDSALYLCASSLALSGQGSYGYTFGSGTRLTVV.

This chain connects TRBV9 to TRBJ2-7; 7 nucleotides match TRBD2. CDR1 and CDR2 from the germline V gene are SGDLS and YYNGEE. The CDR3 contains 14 residues. V shed 4 bases and J 7 bases; nucleotides not matched to a gene: 11. Here the CDR3 DNA reads TGTGCCAGCAGCCCCCTTACTAGCGACCTAGAGCAGTACTTC. Its protein product is CASSPLTSDLEQYF.

V is TRBV27 and J is TRBJ1-1; D gene ambiguous. CDR1 and CDR2 (germline): MNHEY, SMNVEV (reference sequence). The CDR3 is 12 residues long. V lost 3 bases and J 4 bases, leaving 6 bases between the germline ends. This chain's CDR3 is CASSFIGTEAFF. CDR3 DNA sequence: TGTGCCAGCAGTTTCATCGGCACTGAAGCTTTCTTT.

The chain is built from TRBV5-1 and TRBJ2-5; TRBD2 aligns across 7 bases. The V and J ends lost 3 bases and 2 bases, in that order; junction bases with no gene match: 10. This CDR3 contains 16 residues. CDR1 and CDR2 (germline): SGHRS, YFSETQ. CDR3 region: CASSYDVAGDQETQYF. The CDR3 DNA follows: TGCGCCAGCAGCTACGACGTGGCGGGGGATCAAGAGACCCAGTACTTC.

The chain joins TRBV7-9 to TRBJ2-7, with a possible D match to TRBD1 (6 bases). The CDR3 contains 15 residues. The germline V gene encodes CDR1 SEHNR and CDR2 FQNEAQ (reference sequence). V lost 1 base and J lost 1, with 11 bases in between. The DNA for the CDR3 is TGTGCCAGCAGCTTAGTTGCAGGGGAGTCCTACGAGCAGTACTTC. Translation gives CASSLVAGESYEQYF.

This chain links TRBV13 with TRBJ1-1; D not certain. This CDR3 contains 13 residues. The germline CDR1 and CDR2 sequences are PRHDT and FYEKMQ (reference sequence). With 1 base removed from V and 1 base from J, the gap between germline ends came to 4 bases. The CDR3 loop is CASSLDWNTEAFF. The CDR3 DNA follows: TGTGCCAGCAGCTTAGACTGGAACACTGAAGCTTTCTTT.

The CDR3 DNA is TGTGCCATCAGGTTGACAGGGGATAATTCACCCCTCCACTTT. Translated: CAIRLTGDNSPLHF. The chain couples TRBV10-3 to TRBJ1-6, with 8 positions matching TRBD1. The CDR3 runs 14 residues. V dropped 6 bases and J dropped 5; count of bases not matched to a gene: 3. Germline assignment: CDR1 ENHRY and CDR2 SYGVKD.

This clone was seen once. CDR3 sequence reads: CASSRGPGAQETQYF. The CDR3 DNA is TGTGCCAGTAGTAGAGGTCCGGGAGCGCAAGAGACCCAGTACTTC. J is TRBJ2-5 and V is TRBV19, with D possibly TRBD2 on 6 matching bases. The CDR3 is made up of 15 amino acids. CDR1 LNHDA and CDR2 SQIVND come from the germline V gene (reference sequence). Trimming took off 4 bases at V and 2 bases at J, with 14 bases between the two ends.

The J gene is TRBJ1-2, the V gene TRBV6-5, with 8 positions matching TRBD1. Per germline, CDR1 MNHEY and CDR2 SVGAGI. The CDR3 totals 15 residues. V was pared by 4 bases and J by 4 bases, with 8 bases of the junction left unmatched. The CDR3 region has the DNA TGTGCCAGCAGTTTGGGACAGGCGACGACCTATGGCTACACCTTC. This encodes CASSLGQATTYGYTF.

Turning to this clone: Other DNA sequences within the sample encode an identical CDR3. This chain links TRBV7-6 with TRBJ2-5, with D perhaps TRBD2 (6 bases). V was clipped by 4 bases and J by 5 bases, with 8 bases between them. This CDR3 contains 12 residues. The germline gives CDR1 SGHVS, CDR2 FNYEAQ. CDR3 DNA: TGTGCCAGCAGCTCCCGGGGGGAGACCCAGTACTTC. Its translation: CASSSRGETQYF.

This chain uses TRBV5-5 with TRBJ1-1; D not resolved. Trimming took off 5 bases at V and 2 bases at J, with 7 bases between the two ends. The CDR3 runs 12 residues. CDR1 and CDR2 (germline): SGHKS, YYEKEE (reference sequence). As DNA, the CDR3 is TGTGCCAGCAGTCCCTATAACACTGAAGCTTTCTTT. Translated: CASSPYNTEAFF.

V gene TRBV7-2 combines with J gene TRBJ2-7; perhaps TRBD2 as D (5 bases). Germline loops: CDR1 SGHTA, CDR2 FQGNSA. The germline V and J ends were trimmed by 2 bases and 4 bases, with 12 bases remaining between them. This CDR3 has 14 residues. The CDR3 region is CASSLSLAGYEQYF. The CDR3 bases are TGTGCCAGCAGCTTAAGTCTAGCTGGTTACGAGCAGTACTTC.

V usage is TRBV7-9 and J usage is TRBJ1-3, with 8 bases matching TRBD1. The V gene end was trimmed by 3 bases and the J gene end by 9 bases; junction bases not matched to a gene: 1. CDR3 size: 12 residues. In germline, CDR1 is SEHNR, CDR2 FQNEAQ (reference sequence). This chain's CDR3 is CASSFDRGTIYF. In nucleotides, the CDR3 is TGTGCCAGCAGCTTCGACAGGGGCACCATATATTTT.

CDR3 protein: CASSPGTYYEQYF. CDR3 coding DNA: TGTGCCAGCAGCCCGGGGACTTATTACGAGCAGTACTTC. This chain joins TRBV11-3 and TRBJ2-7, with D maybe TRBD2 (6 bases). CDR1 and CDR2 from the germline V gene are SGHNT and YENEEA. This CDR3 has 13 residues. V gave up 5 bases and J gave up 4 bases, with 12 bases separating them.

The sample holds one count of this clone. This chain's CDR3 is CASSQEAVYEQYF. Written as DNA, the CDR3 is TGCGCCAGCAGCCAAGAAGCGGTCTACGAGCAGTACTTC. The chain links TRBV4-1 to TRBJ2-7, with D possibly being TRBD2 (5 bases). Germline V lookup: CDR1 MGHRA, CDR2 YSYEKL. The length of the CDR3 is 13 residues. V gave up 0 bases and J gave up 3 bases, with 6 bases separating them.

This clone was recorded only once. The J gene is TRBJ2-5, the V gene TRBV20-1, with a tentative D call TRBD1 (6 bases). Germline V gene lookup returns CDR1 DFQATT and CDR2 SNEGSKA (reference sequence). The CDR3 length is 11 residues. V lost 7 bases and J lost 5, with 11 bases in between. The chain's CDR3 is CSVGGQETQYF. For the CDR3, the DNA is TGCAGTGTGGGTGGACAGGAGACCCAGTACTTC.

The rearrangement uses TRBV7-2 and TRBJ2-1, with 7 nucleotides matching TRBD1. Germline trimming cut 0 bases from V and 7 bases from J; bases unmatched to any gene: 3. Germline values: CDR1 SGHTA, CDR2 FQGNSA. The CDR3 covers 14 residues. CDR3 sequence reads: CASSLAGRGNEQFF. CDR3 coding DNA: TGTGCCAGCAGCTTAGCAGGCAGGGGGAATGAGCAGTTCTTC.

Only one count was recorded for this clone. The genes are TRBV19 and TRBJ1-4, with TRBD1 matching 7 bases. Germline V gene sequence: CDR1 LNHDA, CDR2 SQIVND (reference sequence). V was clipped by 4 bases and J by 0 bases; unmatched bases: 14. The CDR3 has 19 residues. CDR3 protein: CASSRQRTGPWATNEKLFF. The CDR3 DNA is TGTGCCAGTAGTAGACAACGGACAGGACCTTGGGCAACTAATGAAAAACTGTTTTTT.

The V and J genes are TRBV19 and TRBJ2-7; 9 nucleotides match TRBD2. CDR1 LNHDA and CDR2 SQIVND come from the germline V gene (reference sequence). V lost 5 bases to trimming and J lost 7 bases; unmatched junction nucleotides: 12. The CDR3 extends over 15 amino acids. CDR3 in DNA: TGTGCCAGTAGTTCCTCTCTAGCGGGAACTGTAGAGCAGTACTTC. The encoded protein is CASSSSLAGTVEQYF.

CDR3 DNA sequence: TGTGCCAGCAACCCGGACAGGGAAGGGAACACTGAAGCTTTCTTT. It is translated as CASNPDREGNTEAFF. The chain has TRBV2 and TRBJ1-1; 8 positions agree with TRBD1. The germline gives CDR1 SNHLY, CDR2 FYNNEI. This CDR3 is built from 15 residues. Trimming at V came to 7 bases and at J to 1 base, leaving 8 bases not matched to a gene.

This clone appeared once. The rearrangement joins TRBV9 to TRBJ2-7; TRBD1 might be the D (7 bases). V lost 0 bases and J 4 bases, leaving 11 bases between the germline ends. CDR3 length: 14 residues. Germline V CDR1 and CDR2: SGDLS, YYNGEE. The CDR3 sequence: CASSVGAGGYEQYF. DNA for the CDR3: TGTGCCAGCAGCGTAGGGGCAGGGGGGTACGAGCAGTACTTC.

The rearrangement uses TRBV28 and TRBJ2-1; possibly TRBD2 for D (5 bases). V was pared by 1 base and J by 0 bases, with 10 bases between. This CDR3 region has 16 residues. Germline loops: CDR1 MDHEN, CDR2 SYDVKM. The CDR3 DNA reads TGTGCCAGCAGTTTATTGTCGGGGAGCTCCTACAATGAGCAGTTCTTC. Its protein product is CASSLLSGSSYNEQFF.

This chain joins TRBV25-1 and TRBJ2-7, with 14 bases fitting TRBD2. V was clipped by 3 bases and J by 0 bases; unmatched bases: 7. The CDR3 length is 18 residues. The V gene's germline CDR1 is MGHDK and CDR2 SYGVNS. The CDR3: CASSDSGLAGGSSYEQYF. CDR3 DNA: TGTGCCAGCAGTGACTCCGGACTAGCGGGAGGTAGCTCCTACGAGCAGTACTTC.